This T cell receptor (beta chain) emerged from a study of blood T cell repertoires in COVID-19 (dated by TCRdb to 2020 to 2021). Broadly, across the study: Samples covering the acute and convalescent phases of COVID-19 were provided by collaborators in the United States, Italy and Spain. The material from the prospective study consisted of cDNA or gDNA derived from T cells, B-cell-depleted T cells, or PBMCs. The dataset comprised deeply sampled blood TCRbeta repertoires from subjects exposed to, actively infected with, or recovered from COVID-19. A freely available public database, intended as a resource for researchers studying the immune response to SARS-CoV-2, is where the repertoires were released. Samples were obtained from the ongoing ImmuneRACE study (first 160 participants) and from over a thousand subjects provided by 6 global collaborators. Nearly every sample came with metadata listing a de-identified subject ID, COVID-19 status, age in years and sex. Where available, HLA class I and class II types were taken from metadata supplied by the sample provider and were not determined by assay-based typing.

Regarding this clone: Which antigen it targets is not known. The sample holds no much larger clone one base away, and base qualities are not on file.

Here is what the overall study found, with its caveats: The amount of clinical and demographic metadata varied by source and participant and was provided uncurated.

The germline V gene specifies MNHEY as CDR1 and SVGEGT as CDR2. Trimming costs V 5 bases and J 3 bases, and their ends lie 29 bases apart. From its cysteine to its phenylalanine, the CDR3 spans 19 amino acids. Just the 57-base CDR3 DNA is kept, in frame starting at base 1. The immunoSEQ Assay, a bias-controlled multiplex PCR, was used to amplify TCRbeta CDR3 regions from genomic DNA. As for the original processing: Within the assay, amplification of reference gene primers was used to estimate how many nucleated cells each sample contained. To quantify the absolute abundance of each unique TCRbeta CDR3 rearrangement, sequence reads were collapsed and filtered. Productive Simpson clonality was computed per sample as the square root of Simpson's diversity index over productive rearrangements. TCRdb stores this immuneACCESS table with in-frame sequences only. Part of the clones is absent; in the studies checked, under half of the shortfall reflects unresolved V genes, and no reason is known for the rest. The DNA gave D and trimming, while V, J and clone size come from that table. The sample includes under 150,000 clones, with 75% to 90% observed a single time. Clones ranked in the top ten supply around 19% of the sample.

Collaborating institutions collected whole blood in K2EDTA tubes following their own protocols. For TCRbeta analysis, collaborators shipped samples as frozen whole blood, isolated PBMCs, or DNA extracted from either of those sample types. The sequencing input was peripheral blood. This TCR derives from a man aged 50-60 years with active or convalescent COVID-19. The chain is assembled from TRBV6-2 or TRBV6-3 and TRBJ2-7; the best D guess is TRBD2, with 6 bases matching. The DNA reads as follows: TGTGCCAGCAGTAAAAGGGTTGGAGGGGTGGGCCCGGCAGGCTACGAGCAGTACTTC. It is translated as CASSKRVGGVGPAGYEQYF.